A selection of T cell receptor beta chains follows, all from one sample in a study of blood T cell repertoires in COVID-19. Using immunoSEQ multiplex PCR, the repertoire was profiled, and TCRdb retains in-frame clones only, with some absent. The sample contains just over 95,000 clones, approximately 87% of which appear only once. Sequencing used peripheral blood. These receptors were taken from a human donor in a cohort sampled during active COVID-19. CDR3s include the opening cysteine and the closing phenylalanine or tryptophan. D genes are given only for firm matches. Only some rows state a clone size, as once, few, many or a class for expanded clones.

CDR3 length | J gene | clone size | V gene | D gene | CDR3 DNA | CDR3 protein
16 | TRBJ2-3 | . | TRBV19 | . | TGTGCCAGTAGTATAGGTAGCGAACCATACACAGATACGCAGTATTTT | CASSIGSEPYTDTQYF
15 | TRBJ2-7 | . | TRBV27 | TRBD2 | TGTGCCAGCAGTCGTCGGACTAGCGGGAGTAACGAGCAGTACTTC | CASSRRTSGSNEQYF
15 | TRBJ1-6 | . | TRBV11-1 | TRBD1 | TGTGCCAGCAACCCGACGGGACAGTATAATTCACCCCTCCACTTT | CASNPTGQYNSPLHF
16 | TRBJ1-5 | few | TRBV19 | . | TGTGCCAGTAGTATATCGGGCAGGGGAGGCAATCAGCCCCAGCATTTT | CASSISGRGGNQPQHF
16 | TRBJ2-3 | . | TRBV4-3 | TRBD2 | TGCGCCAGCAGCCCTAATAGCCTAGCGGGCACAGATACGCAGTATTTT | CASSPNSLAGTDTQYF
19 | TRBJ2-3 | . | TRBV23-1 | TRBD2 | TGCGCCAGCAGTCAATCGCTCGCGGGGGGGGGTCCCGGTTCAGATACGCAGTATTTT | CASSQSLAGGGPGSDTQYF
13 | TRBJ1-4 | . | TRBV5-1 | . | TGCGCCAGCAGCTTGGAAACAACAGAAAAACTGTTTTTT | CASSLETTEKLFF
14 | TRBJ1-6 | . | TRBV5-1 | TRBD1 | TGCGCCAGCAGCGTGACAGGGGGTAATTCACCCCTCCACTTT | CASSVTGGNSPLHF
15 | TRBJ2-5 | . | TRBV9 | . | TGTGCCAGCAGCGTAGCCACGGGAGCGGGAGAGACCCAGTACTTC | CASSVATGAGETQYF
15 | TRBJ2-7 | . | TRBV6-5 | TRBD1 | TGTGCCAGCAGAGGCCGGGACAGAGTACCCTACGAGCAGTACTTC | CASRGRDRVPYEQYF
19 | TRBJ2-5 | . | TRBV9 | TRBD1 | TGTGCCAGCAGCACTGGACAGGGGGCGTCTATTTCAGGACAAGAGACCCAGTACTTC | CASSTGQGASISGQETQYF
13 | TRBJ1-1 | once | TRBV10-3 | . | TGTGCCATCAGTGGTGGGCCATCGACTGAAGCTTTCTTT | CAISGGPSTEAFF
16 | TRBJ2-3 | . | TRBV9 | TRBD2 | TGTGCCAGCAGCGTAGACCCTAGCGGGGGCACAGATACGCAGTATTTT | CASSVDPSGGTDTQYF
16 | TRBJ1-2 | . | TRBV3-1/TRBV3-2 | . | TGTGCCAGCAGCTCCTACGACAGGCCGTTCAGTGAAGGCTACACCTTC | CASSSYDRPFSEGYTF
15 | TRBJ1-4 | . | TRBV3-1/TRBV3-2 | . | TGTGCCAGCAGCCCCTCAGGACTGATTAATGAAAAACTGTTTTTT | CASSPSGLINEKLFF
15 | TRBJ1-2 | few | TRBV5-1 | TRBD1 | TGCGCCAGCAGCTTGGCGCCGGGACAGGGAGATGGCTACACCTTC | CASSLAPGQGDGYTF
13 | TRBJ1-1 | . | TRBV4-2 | . | TGTGCCAGCAGCCAAGATACGGGTACTGAAGCTTTCTTT | CASSQDTGTEAFF
15 | TRBJ2-3 | . | TRBV4-2 | . | TGTGCCAGCAAGGACAGAGGATACGCCACAGATACGCAGTATTTT | CASKDRGYATDTQYF
13 | TRBJ1-1 | . | TRBV4-1 | . | TGCGCCAGCAGCCCCACACTGAACACTGAAGCTTTCTTT | CASSPTLNTEAFF
14 | TRBJ1-1 | . | TRBV5-1 | . | TGCGCCAGCAGCTTAACTTACTTGAACACTGAAGCTTTCTTT | CASSLTYLNTEAFF
14 | TRBJ2-2 | . | TRBV5-5 | . | TGTGCCAGCAGCTTGTACCTAGGTTCCGGGGAGCTGTTTTTT | CASSLYLGSGELFF
15 | TRBJ1-5 | . | TRBV7-2 | TRBD1 | TGTGCCAGCAGCTTAATCGACAGGGGGATGCAGCCCCAGCATTTT | CASSLIDRGMQPQHF
16 | TRBJ2-1 | . | TRBV18 | . | TGTGCCAGCTCACCAGCTGGGTCAGGGATAAGCAATGAGCAGTTCTTC | CASSPAGSGISNEQFF
14 | TRBJ1-3 | once | TRBV9 | . | TGTGCCAGCAGCCCCGGTGATACTGGAAACACCATATATTTT | CASSPGDTGNTIYF
15 | TRBJ2-5 | . | TRBV19 | TRBD1 | TGTGCCAGTAGTATGCAACAGGGGGCTTCTGAGACCCAGTACTTC | CASSMQQGASETQYF
14 | TRBJ1-5 | . | TRBV2 | . | TGTGCCAGCAGTGACCTTGCAGGGGTTCAGCCCCAGCATTTT | CASSDLAGVQPQHF
19 | TRBJ2-3 | . | TRBV6-2/TRBV6-3 | TRBD2 | TGTGCCAGCAGCCCAGGCGGTATCCCTAGCGGGGGGTCCACAGATACGCAGTATTTT | CASSPGGIPSGGSTDTQYF
13 | TRBJ2-3 | . | TRBV30 | . | TGTGCCTGGAGTGTACCATCAGGAGATACGCAGTATTTT | CAWSVPSGDTQYF
13 | TRBJ2-3 | . | TRBV5-1 | . | TGCGCCAGCAGCTTGTTAGGGGAAGATACGCAGTATTTT | CASSLLGEDTQYF
14 | TRBJ2-7 | . | TRBV6-1 | . | TGTGCCAGCAGTGAAGGGGCAGGGCCTCGGGAGCAGTACTTC | CASSEGAGPREQYF
15 | TRBJ2-2 | . | TRBV27 | TRBD2 | TGTGCCAGCAGGTATAGCGGGGGGGGCCCCGGGGAGCTGTTTTTT | CASRYSGGGPGELFF
14 | TRBJ1-1 | . | TRBV6-5 | TRBD1 | TGTGCCAGCAGACTGGGGACAGGGGGCACTGAAGCTTTCTTT | CASRLGTGGTEAFF
15 | TRBJ2-1 | . | TRBV20-1 | TRBD2 | TGCAGTGCTAGTAGACTAGCGGGAGTAGACAATGAGCAGTTCTTC | CSASRLAGVDNEQFF
17 | TRBJ1-5 | . | TRBV14 | TRBD1 | TGTGCCAGCAGCCAAGGGACAGGGGGGGATAGCAATCAGCCCCAGCATTTT | CASSQGTGGDSNQPQHF
16 | TRBJ2-7 | . | TRBV7-8 | TRBD2 | TGTGCCAGCAGCCCCACAGGACTAGCGCCTACTTACGAGCAGTACTTC | CASSPTGLAPTYEQYF
15 | TRBJ2-5 | . | TRBV5-1 | TRBD2 | TGCGCCAGCACCCCCTCGGCGGGGGGCCAAGAGACCCAGTACTTC | CASTPSAGGQETQYF
15 | TRBJ1-1 | few | TRBV6-5 | . | TGTGCCAGCAGTTACTCTGGCACGCTGAACACTGAAGCTTTCTTT | CASSYSGTLNTEAFF